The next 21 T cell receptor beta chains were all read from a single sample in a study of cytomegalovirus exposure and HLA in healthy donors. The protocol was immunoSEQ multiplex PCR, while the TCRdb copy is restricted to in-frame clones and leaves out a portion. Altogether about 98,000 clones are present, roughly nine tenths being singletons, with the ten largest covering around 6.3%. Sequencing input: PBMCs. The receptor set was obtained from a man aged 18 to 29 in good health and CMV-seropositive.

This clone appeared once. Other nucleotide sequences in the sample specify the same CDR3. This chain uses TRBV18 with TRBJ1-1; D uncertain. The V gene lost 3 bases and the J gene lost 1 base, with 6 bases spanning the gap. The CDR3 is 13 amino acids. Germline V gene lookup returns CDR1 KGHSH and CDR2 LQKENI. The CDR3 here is CASSPPGNTEAFF. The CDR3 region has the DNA TGTGCCAGCTCACCGCCAGGGAACACTGAAGCTTTCTTT.

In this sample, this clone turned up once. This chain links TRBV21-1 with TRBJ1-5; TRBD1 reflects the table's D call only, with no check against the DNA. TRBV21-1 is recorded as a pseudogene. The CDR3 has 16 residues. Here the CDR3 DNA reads TGTGCCAGCACCAAGGGACAGGGGGAGAGCAATCAGCCCCAGCATTTT. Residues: CASTKGQGESNQPQHF.

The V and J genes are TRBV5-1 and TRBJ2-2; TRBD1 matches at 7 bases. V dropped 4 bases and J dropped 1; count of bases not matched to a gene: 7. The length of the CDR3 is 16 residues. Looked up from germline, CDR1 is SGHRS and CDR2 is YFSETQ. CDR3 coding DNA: TGCGCCAGCAGCAGCCGCCGGGACAGGAACACCGGGGAGCTGTTTTTT. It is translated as CASSSRRDRNTGELFF.

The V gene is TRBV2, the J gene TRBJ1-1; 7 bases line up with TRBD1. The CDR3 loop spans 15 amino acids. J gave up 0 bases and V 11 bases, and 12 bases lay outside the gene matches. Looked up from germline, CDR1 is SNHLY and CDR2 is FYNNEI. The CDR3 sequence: CAATGGGDLNTEAFF. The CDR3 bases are TGTGCCGCTACCGGAGGGGGCGACCTGAACACTGAAGCTTTCTTT.

The CDR3, as DNA: TGTGCCAGCAGCTTTGAGGACAGCCCCTACGAGCAGTACTTC. Its protein is CASSFEDSPYEQYF. The chain combines TRBV5-6 with TRBJ2-5; D perhaps matches TRBD1 (6 bases). Matching the DNA end better, TRBJ2-7 makes the J call doubtful. The CDR3 sequence is 14 residues long. Germline V CDR1 and CDR2: SGHDT, YYEEEE.

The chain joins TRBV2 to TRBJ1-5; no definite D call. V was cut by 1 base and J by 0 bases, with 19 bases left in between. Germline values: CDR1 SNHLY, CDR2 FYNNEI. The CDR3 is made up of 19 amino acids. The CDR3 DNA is TGTGCCAGCAGTGAAGGCCGATTGAGGGTATACTATAGCAATCAGCCCCAGCATTTT. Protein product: CASSEGRLRVYYSNQPQHF.

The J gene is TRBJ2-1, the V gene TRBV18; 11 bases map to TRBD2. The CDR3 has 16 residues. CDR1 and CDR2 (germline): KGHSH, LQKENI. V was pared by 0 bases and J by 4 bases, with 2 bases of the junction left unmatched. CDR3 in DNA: TGTGCCAGCTCACCACCCGGGACTAGCGGTTACAATGAGCAGTTCTTC. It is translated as CASSPPGTSGYNEQFF.

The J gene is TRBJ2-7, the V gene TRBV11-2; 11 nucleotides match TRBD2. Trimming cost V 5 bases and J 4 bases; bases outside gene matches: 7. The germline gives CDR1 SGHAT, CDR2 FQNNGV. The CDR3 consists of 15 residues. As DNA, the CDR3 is TGTGCCAGCAGCGTTACTAGCGGGAGCTTGTACGAGCAGTACTTC. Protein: CASSVTSGSLYEQYF. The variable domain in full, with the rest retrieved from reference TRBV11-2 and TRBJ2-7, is EAGVAQSPRYKIIEKRQSVAFWCNPISGHATLYWYQQILGQGPKLLIQFQNNGVVDDSQLPKDRFSAERLKGVDSTLKIQPAKLEDSAVYLCASSVTSGSLYEQYFGPGTRLTVT.

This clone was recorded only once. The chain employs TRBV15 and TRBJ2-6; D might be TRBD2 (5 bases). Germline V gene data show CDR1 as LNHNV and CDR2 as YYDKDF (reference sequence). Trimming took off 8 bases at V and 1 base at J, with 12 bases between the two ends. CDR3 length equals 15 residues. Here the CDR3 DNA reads TGTGCCACCTCACTGGACTTGTCTGGGGCCAACGTCCTGACTTTC. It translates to CATSLDLSGANVLTF.

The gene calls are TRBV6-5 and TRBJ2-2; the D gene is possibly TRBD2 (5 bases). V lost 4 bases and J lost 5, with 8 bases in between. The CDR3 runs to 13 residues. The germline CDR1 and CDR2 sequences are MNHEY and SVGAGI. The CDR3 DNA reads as TGTGCCAGCAGTTCCCAGCGGACCGGGGAGCTGTTTTTT. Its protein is CASSSQRTGELFF.

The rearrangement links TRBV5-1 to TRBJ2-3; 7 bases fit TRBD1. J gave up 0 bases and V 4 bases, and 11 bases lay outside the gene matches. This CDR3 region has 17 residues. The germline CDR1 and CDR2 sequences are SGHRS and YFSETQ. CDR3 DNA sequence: TGCGCCAGCAGCACAACCCGCCGGACAGGTAGCACAGATACGCAGTATTTT. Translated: CASSTTRRTGSTDTQYF.

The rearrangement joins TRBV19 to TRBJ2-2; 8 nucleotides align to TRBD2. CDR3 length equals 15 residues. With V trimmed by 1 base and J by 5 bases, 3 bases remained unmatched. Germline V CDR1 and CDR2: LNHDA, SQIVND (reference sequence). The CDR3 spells CASSIAGGQTGELFF. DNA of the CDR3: TGTGCCAGTAGTATAGCGGGGGGGCAAACCGGGGAGCTGTTTTTT.

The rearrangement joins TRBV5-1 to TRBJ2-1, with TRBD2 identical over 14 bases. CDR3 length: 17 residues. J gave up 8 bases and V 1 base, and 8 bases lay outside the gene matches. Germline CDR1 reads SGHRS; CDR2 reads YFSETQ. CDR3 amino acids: CASSLRGTSGSQDEQFF. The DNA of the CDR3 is TGCGCCAGCAGCTTGAGGGGGACTAGCGGGAGTCAGGATGAGCAGTTCTTC.

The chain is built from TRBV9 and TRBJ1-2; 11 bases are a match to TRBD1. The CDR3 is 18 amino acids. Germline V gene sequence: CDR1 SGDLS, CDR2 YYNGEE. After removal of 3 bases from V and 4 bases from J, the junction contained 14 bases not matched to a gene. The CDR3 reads CASSDPVEGQGAVYGYTF. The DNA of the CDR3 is TGTGCCAGCAGCGATCCCGTAGAAGGACAGGGGGCGGTCTATGGCTACACCTTC.

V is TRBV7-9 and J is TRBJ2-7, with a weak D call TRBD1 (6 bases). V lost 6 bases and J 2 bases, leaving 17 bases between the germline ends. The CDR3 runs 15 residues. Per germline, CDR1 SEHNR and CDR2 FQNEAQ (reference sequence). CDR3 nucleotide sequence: TGTGCCAGCAGTTCGTTTAGGGACAAGGCCTACGAGCAGTACTTC. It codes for CASSSFRDKAYEQYF.

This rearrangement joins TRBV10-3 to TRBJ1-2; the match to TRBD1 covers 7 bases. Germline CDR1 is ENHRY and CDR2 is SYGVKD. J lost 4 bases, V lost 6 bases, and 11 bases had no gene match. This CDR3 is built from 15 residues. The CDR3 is CAISPGQRASYGYTF. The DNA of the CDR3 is TGTGCCATCAGCCCGGGACAGCGAGCGAGCTATGGCTACACCTTC.

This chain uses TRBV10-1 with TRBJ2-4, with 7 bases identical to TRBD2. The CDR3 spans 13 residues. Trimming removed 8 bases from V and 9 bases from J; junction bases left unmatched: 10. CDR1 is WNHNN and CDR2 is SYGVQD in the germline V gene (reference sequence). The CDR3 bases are TGCGCCAGCTCGGCGGGAGAGGGTAGCATTCAGTACTTC. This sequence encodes CASSAGEGSIQYF.

This CDR3 is CASRLGRSVNTEAFF. CDR3 nucleotides: TGTGCCAGCAGGTTGGGGCGTTCGGTTAACACTGAAGCTTTCTTT. The rearrangement uses TRBV13 and TRBJ1-1, with TRBD1 as a possible D gene (5 bases). The CDR3 length is 15 residues. Germline assignment: CDR1 PRHDT and CDR2 FYEKMQ (reference sequence). The V gene lost 6 bases and the J gene lost 2 bases, with 16 bases spanning the gap.

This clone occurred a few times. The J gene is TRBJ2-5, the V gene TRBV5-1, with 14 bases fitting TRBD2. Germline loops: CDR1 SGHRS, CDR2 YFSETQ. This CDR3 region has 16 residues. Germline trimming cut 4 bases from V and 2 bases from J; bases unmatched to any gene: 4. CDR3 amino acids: CASSPGLAGAQETQYF. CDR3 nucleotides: TGCGCCAGCAGCCCGGGACTAGCGGGGGCTCAAGAGACCCAGTACTTC.

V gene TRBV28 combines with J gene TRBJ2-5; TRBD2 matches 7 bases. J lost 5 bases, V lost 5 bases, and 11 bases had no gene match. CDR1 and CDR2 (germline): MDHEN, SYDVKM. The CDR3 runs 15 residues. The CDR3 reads CASSRPIAGGETQYF. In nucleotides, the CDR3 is TGTGCCAGCAGTCGACCTATAGCGGGCGGGGAGACCCAGTACTTC.

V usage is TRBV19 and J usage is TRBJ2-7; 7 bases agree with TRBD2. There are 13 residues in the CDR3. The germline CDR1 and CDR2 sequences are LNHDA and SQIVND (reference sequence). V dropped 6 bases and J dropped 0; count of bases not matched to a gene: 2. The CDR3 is CASRGGSSYEQYF. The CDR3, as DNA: TGTGCCAGTAGGGGCGGGAGCTCCTACGAGCAGTACTTC.